This T cell receptor beta chain originates from a study of blood T cell repertoires in COVID-19. Either two negative PCRs, clearance, or symptom resolution qualified Cohort 3 donors as recovered. Clones were read by immunoSEQ multiplex PCR, and TCRdb kept only the in-frame ones, dropping some. The table records roughly 200,000 clones, 80% to 90% of them present only once. This clone appeared once. There are 17 residues in the CDR3. Germline V gene data show CDR1 as SGHNT and CDR2 as YYREEE (reference sequence). V lost 3 bases to trimming and J lost 6 bases; unmatched junction nucleotides: 16. The receptor's source is a man aged 35 to 55 who had recovered from COVID-19. The chain combines TRBV5-4 with TRBJ1-2; 8 bases match TRBD1. The sequenced material came from PBMCs or T cells enriched from blood (not recorded which). CDR3 sequence (DNA): TGTGCCAGCAGCTCGTTTAAATCAGGGGGCGACAGGAATGGCTACACCTTC. Its translation: CASSSFKSGGDRNGYTF.